A selection of T cell receptor delta chains follows, all from one sample in a study of Vδ1+ human thymocytes. With CATT, TCRdb re-called clones from the multiplex PCR reads. This sample has about 54,000 delta-chain clones, with roughly 15% found just once. Input material: Vdelta1+ gamma-delta thymocytes from the thymus. The source is a boy in the first two years of life who had congenital heart surgery. The CDR3 runs from the conserved cysteine through the conserved F or W. D genes are given only for firm matches. The size entry is marked missing in some rows and otherwise reads once, few, many or a size class.

v_gene: TRDV1; abundance: .; d_gene: TRDD3; j_gene: TRDJ1; CDR3aa: CALGESWGLYTDKLIF; CDR3nt: TGTGCTCTTGGGGAAAGCTGGGGGTTGTACACCGATAAACTCATCTTT
v_gene: TRDV1; abundance: .; d_gene: .; j_gene: TRDJ1; CDR3aa: CALGELSTQRARLYDKLIF; CDR3nt: TGTGCTCTTGGGGAACTCAGCACGCAACGGGCCCGGTTGTACGATAAACTCATCTTT
v_gene: TRDV1; abundance: few; d_gene: .; j_gene: TRDJ1; CDR3aa: CALGDSHLPRRAYDKLIF; CDR3nt: TGTGCTCTTGGGGACTCACACCTTCCCCGGAGAGCTTACGATAAACTCATCTTT
v_gene: TRDV1; abundance: .; d_gene: TRDD3; j_gene: TRDJ1; CDR3aa: CALGEPRSNSLLGDLSIMVDKLIF; CDR3nt: TGTGCTCTTGGGGAACCTAGGTCAAATTCTCTACTGGGGGATTTGAGTATCATGGTCGATAAACTCATCTTT
v_gene: TRDV1; abundance: .; d_gene: .; j_gene: TRDJ1; CDR3aa: CALGERSGYWERLYTDKLIF; CDR3nt: TGTGCTCTTGGGGAAAGAAGTGGGTACTGGGAAAGACTGTACACCGATAAACTCATCTTT
v_gene: TRDV1; abundance: .; d_gene: TRDD3; j_gene: TRDJ1; CDR3aa: CALGETSSRTGGYSSDKLIF; CDR3nt: TGTGCTCTTGGGGAAACTTCCTCCCGTACTGGGGGATACTCGTCCGATAAACTCATCTTT
v_gene: TRDV1; abundance: .; d_gene: .; j_gene: TRDJ1; CDR3aa: CALGIRPGGTDKLIF; CDR3nt: TGTGCTCTTGGGATCCGTCCGGGTGGCACCGATAAACTCATCTTT
v_gene: TRDV1; abundance: few; d_gene: TRDD3; j_gene: TRDJ1; CDR3aa: CALGELGSLRGDRGSKLIF; CDR3nt: TGTGCTCTTGGGGAACTAGGGTCCCTACGGGGGGATAGGGGAAGTAAACTCATCTTT
v_gene: TRDV2; abundance: few; d_gene: .; j_gene: TRDJ1; CDR3aa: CACDTSPMGPDKLIF; CDR3nt: TGTGCCTGTGACACCTCGCCTATGGGGCCCGATAAACTCATCTTC
v_gene: TRDV1; abundance: once; d_gene: .; j_gene: TRDJ1; CDR3aa: CALGESSEALVATDTDKLIF; CDR3nt: TGTGCTCTTGGGGAATCCTCTGAGGCTCTTGTAGCCACCGACACCGATAAACTCATCTTT
v_gene: TRDV1; abundance: .; d_gene: TRDD3; j_gene: TRDJ1; CDR3aa: CALADFLHWGIRWPRYGKDKLIF; CDR3nt: TGTGCTCTTGCCGACTTCCTGCACTGGGGGATACGGTGGCCGAGATACGGAAAAGATAAACTCATCTTT
v_gene: TRDV1; abundance: .; d_gene: TRDD3; j_gene: TRDJ1; CDR3aa: CALGELRGMAYTDKLIF; CDR3nt: TGTGCTCTTGGGGAACTACGGGGGATGGCGTACACCGATAAACTCATCTTT
v_gene: TRDV1; abundance: .; d_gene: .; j_gene: TRDJ1; CDR3aa: CALGEQGWTDKLIF; CDR3nt: TGTGCTCTTGGGGAACAGGGGTGGACCGATAAACTCATCTTT
v_gene: TRDV1; abundance: .; d_gene: TRDD2; j_gene: TRDJ1; CDR3aa: CALGELVPAFLRSWGHVDKLIF; CDR3nt: TGTGCTCTTGGGGAACTAGTCCCGGCCTTCCTACGATCTTGGGGTCATGTCGATAAACTCATCTTT
v_gene: TRDV1; abundance: .; d_gene: TRDD3; j_gene: TRDJ1; CDR3aa: CALGEGLSYWGICKLIF; CDR3nt: TGTGCTCTTGGGGAAGGTCTATCCTACTGGGGGATATGTAAACTCATCTTT
v_gene: TRDV1; abundance: few; d_gene: TRDD3; j_gene: TRDJ1; CDR3aa: CALGPTMILGRRYTDKLIF; CDR3nt: TGTGCTCTTGGGCCTACGATGATACTGGGGAGAAGGTACACCGATAAACTCATCTTT
v_gene: TRDV1; abundance: few; d_gene: TRDD3; j_gene: TRDJ1; CDR3aa: CALGELGGANWGFRCTDKLIF; CDR3nt: TGTGCTCTTGGGGAACTAGGGGGCGCAAACTGGGGATTTAGGTGCACCGATAAACTCATCTTT
v_gene: TRDV1; abundance: few; d_gene: .; j_gene: TRDJ1; CDR3aa: CALGGPSPNPWGLYTDKLIF; CDR3nt: TGTGCTCTTGGGGGGCCTTCCCCAAACCCCTGGGGGTTGTACACCGATAAACTCATCTTT
v_gene: TRDV1; abundance: .; d_gene: TRDD3; j_gene: TRDJ1; CDR3aa: CALGELCKSYEGILPKLIF; CDR3nt: TGTGCTCTTGGGGAACTCTGTAAGTCCTACGAGGGGATACTCCCTAAACTCATCTTT
v_gene: TRDV1; abundance: .; d_gene: .; j_gene: TRDJ1; CDR3aa: CALGDHRRIPQYTDKLIF; CDR3nt: TGTGCTCTTGGGGATCATAGACGGATACCCCAATACACCGATAAACTCATCTTT
v_gene: TRDV1; abundance: few; d_gene: TRDD3; j_gene: TRDJ1; CDR3aa: CALGPHVFPPLGWTDKLIF; CDR3nt: TGTGCTCTTGGGCCCCACGTTTTTCCCCCACTGGGGTGGACCGATAAACTCATCTTT
v_gene: TRDV1; abundance: few; d_gene: TRDD3; j_gene: TRDJ1; CDR3aa: CALGEHGDLLGDTLYTDKLIF; CDR3nt: TGTGCTCTTGGGGAACACGGCGACCTACTGGGGGATACGTTGTACACCGATAAACTCATCTTT
v_gene: TRDV2; abundance: medium-sized; d_gene: .; j_gene: TRDJ1; CDR3aa: CACDTAVIRGDTDKLIF; CDR3nt: TGTGCCTGTGACACCGCCGTCATTAGGGGAGACACCGATAAACTCATCTTT
v_gene: TRDV1; abundance: .; d_gene: .; j_gene: TRDJ1; CDR3aa: CALGNTKTAPDGTTYTDKLIF; CDR3nt: TGTGCTCTTGGGAACACAAAGACGGCCCCGGATGGGACTACGTACACCGATAAACTCATCTTT
v_gene: TRDV3; abundance: .; d_gene: .; j_gene: TRDJ1; CDR3aa: CAFGLPTGGCDKLIF; CDR3nt: TGTGCCTTCGGCCTTCCTACTGGGGGATGTGATAAACTCATCTTT
v_gene: TRDV1; abundance: few; d_gene: .; j_gene: TRDJ1; CDR3aa: CALGSMPFFSRIPYTDKLIF; CDR3nt: TGTGCTCTTGGGAGTATGCCATTCTTTTCCCGGATTCCTTACACCGATAAACTCATCTTT
v_gene: TRDV1; abundance: few; d_gene: TRDD3; j_gene: TRDJ1; CDR3aa: CALGELELRVFQPYTGGYHTDKLIF; CDR3nt: TGTGCTCTTGGGGAACTAGAATTAAGAGTCTTCCAGCCCTATACTGGGGGATACCACACCGATAAACTCATCTTT
v_gene: TRDV1; abundance: .; d_gene: TRDD3; j_gene: TRDJ1; CDR3aa: CALGERCGGDTNKLIF; CDR3nt: TGTGCTCTTGGGGAACGCTGCGGGGGGGATACCAATAAACTCATCTTT
v_gene: TRDV1; abundance: few; d_gene: .; j_gene: TRDJ1; CDR3aa: CALGTQVRGVYTDKLIF; CDR3nt: TGTGCTCTTGGGACCCAAGTCCGGGGGGTGTACACCGATAAACTCATCTTT
v_gene: TRDV1; abundance: .; d_gene: .; j_gene: TRDJ1; CDR3aa: CALGEGTPWGVLYTDKLIF; CDR3nt: TGTGCTCTTGGGGAAGGTACACCGTGGGGCGTCCTGTACACCGATAAACTCATCTTT
v_gene: TRDV1; abundance: few; d_gene: TRDD3; j_gene: TRDJ1; CDR3aa: CAFLPTGLVPFFKPYWGINYTDKLIF; CDR3nt: TGTGCCTTCCTACCCACCGGACTGGTACCCTTCTTCAAGCCTTACTGGGGGATAAATTACACCGATAAACTCATCTTT
v_gene: TRDV1; abundance: .; d_gene: .; j_gene: TRDJ1; CDR3aa: CALGEILMVDTQGVDKLIF; CDR3nt: TGTGCTCTTGGGGAAATCCTGATGGTGGATACCCAGGGCGTCGATAAACTCATCTTT
v_gene: TRDV1; abundance: .; d_gene: .; j_gene: TRDJ1; CDR3aa: CALGKRSYDIRIWDHPKLIF; CDR3nt: TGTGCTCTTGGGAAAAGATCCTACGACATACGTATCTGGGATCACCCCAAACTCATCTTT
v_gene: TRDV2; abundance: many; d_gene: .; j_gene: TRDJ1; CDR3aa: CACDKGEGGPYLDKLIF; CDR3nt: TGTGCCTGTGACAAGGGGGAAGGGGGACCTTATCTGGATAAACTCATCTTT
v_gene: TRDV1; abundance: .; d_gene: .; j_gene: TRDJ1; CDR3aa: CALACGVSGDTDKLIF; CDR3nt: TGTGCTCTTGCCTGTGGTGTATCTGGGGACACCGATAAACTCATCTTT
v_gene: TRDV1; abundance: .; d_gene: TRDD3; j_gene: TRDJ1; CDR3aa: CALGDLSYSKYWGIRPTDKLIF; CDR3nt: TGTGCTCTTGGGGATCTTTCCTACTCTAAGTACTGGGGGATACGCCCGACCGATAAACTCATCTTT
v_gene: TRDV1; abundance: .; d_gene: TRDD3; j_gene: TRDJ1; CDR3aa: CALGDFLGTGGKYTDKLIF; CDR3nt: TGTGCTCTTGGGGATTTCCTCGGTACTGGGGGGAAGTACACCGATAAACTCATCTTT
v_gene: TRDV1; abundance: few; d_gene: TRDD3; j_gene: TRDJ1; CDR3aa: CALGENPRGYGHTDKLIF; CDR3nt: TGTGCTCTTGGGGAAAATCCCCGGGGATACGGGCACACTGATAAACTCATCTTT
v_gene: TRDV1; abundance: .; d_gene: .; j_gene: TRDJ1; CDR3aa: CALGEISTRLPRYLGVYTDKLIF; CDR3nt: TGTGCTCTTGGGGAAATCTCGACTCGTCTTCCTAGGTATCTGGGGGTCTACACCGATAAACTCATCTTT
v_gene: TRDV1; abundance: .; d_gene: TRDD2; j_gene: TRDJ1; CDR3aa: CALGEFSSYSPTTDKLIF; CDR3nt: TGTGCTCTTGGGGAATTTTCTTCCTACTCTCCTACCACCGATAAACTCATCTTT
v_gene: TRDV1; abundance: .; d_gene: .; j_gene: TRDJ1; CDR3aa: CALGEARTYTLYWEALYTDKLIF; CDR3nt: TGTGCTCTTGGGGAAGCTAGGACCTACACTCTTTACTGGGAGGCTCTGTACACCGATAAACTCATCTTT
v_gene: TRDV1; abundance: .; d_gene: .; j_gene: TRDJ1; CDR3aa: CALGEVTYPPEDKLIF; CDR3nt: TGTGCTCTTGGGGAAGTAACTTACCCGCCCGAAGATAAACTCATCTTT
v_gene: TRDV1; abundance: few; d_gene: TRDD3; j_gene: TRDJ1; CDR3aa: CALRKWGDPDKLIF; CDR3nt: TGTGCTCTTCGAAAGTGGGGGGATCCCGATAAACTCATCTTT
v_gene: TRDV1; abundance: .; d_gene: TRDD3; j_gene: TRDJ1; CDR3aa: CALGELSPSRPTGGPLLYTDKLIF; CDR3nt: TGTGCTCTTGGGGAACTCAGTCCTTCCCGCCCTACTGGGGGACCCTTACTGTACACCGATAAACTCATCTTT
v_gene: TRDV1; abundance: few; d_gene: TRDD3; j_gene: TRDJ1; CDR3aa: CALGEKGQIRWGILDTDKLIF; CDR3nt: TGTGCTCTTGGGGAGAAGGGTCAGATACGCTGGGGGATACTAGACACCGATAAACTCATCTTT
v_gene: TRDV1; abundance: few; d_gene: TRDD3; j_gene: TRDJ1; CDR3aa: CALGEQQGLGDHTDKLIF; CDR3nt: TGTGCTCTTGGGGAACAGCAGGGACTGGGGGATCACACCGATAAACTCATCTTT
v_gene: TRDV1; abundance: .; d_gene: TRDD3; j_gene: TRDJ1; CDR3aa: CALGENTHHNWGILGTDKLIF; CDR3nt: TGTGCTCTTGGGGAAAACACCCACCACAACTGGGGGATATTAGGGACCGATAAACTCATCTTT
v_gene: TRDV1; abundance: .; d_gene: TRDD3; j_gene: TRDJ1; CDR3aa: CALGESGFPYWGILGTDKLIF; CDR3nt: TGTGCTCTTGGGGAATCCGGCTTCCCTTACTGGGGGATACTGGGCACCGATAAACTCATCTTT
v_gene: TRDV3; abundance: .; d_gene: TRDD3; j_gene: TRDJ1; CDR3aa: CAPFPGHWGLYTDKLIF; CDR3nt: TGTGCCCCCTTCCCCGGTCACTGGGGGTTGTACACCGATAAACTCATCTTT
v_gene: TRDV1; abundance: few; d_gene: TRDD3; j_gene: TRDJ1; CDR3aa: CALGGTTRGGSDTDKLIF; CDR3nt: TGTGCTCTTGGGGGAACTACGAGGGGGGGATCCGACACCGATAAACTCATCTTT
v_gene: TRDV1; abundance: .; d_gene: .; j_gene: TRDJ1; CDR3aa: CALGERAVLETRMTKLIF; CDR3nt: TGTGCTCTTGGGGAACGGGCCGTACTGGAAACACGAATGACTAAACTCATCTTT
v_gene: TRAV29/DV5; abundance: .; d_gene: .; j_gene: TRDJ1; CDR3aa: CSVLLCSKQHTDRLIF; CDR3nt: .
v_gene: TRDV1; abundance: few; d_gene: TRDD3; j_gene: TRDJ1; CDR3aa: CALGAWSTLGDTDKLIF; CDR3nt: TGTGCTCTTGGGGCCTGGTCCACCCTGGGGGATACCGATAAACTCATCTTT
v_gene: TRDV1; abundance: .; d_gene: TRDD3; j_gene: TRDJ1; CDR3aa: CALGELLRWGIKDKLIF; CDR3nt: TGTGCTCTTGGGGAACTACTACGCTGGGGGATAAAGGATAAACTCATCTTT
v_gene: TRDV1; abundance: .; d_gene: TRDD3; j_gene: TRDJ1; CDR3aa: CALGERPFPTYYWGISAYTDKLIF; CDR3nt: TGTGCTCTTGGGGAACGTCCTTTTCCGACTTACTACTGGGGGATAAGCGCGTACACCGATAAACTCATCTTT
v_gene: TRDV1; abundance: .; d_gene: TRDD3; j_gene: TRDJ1; CDR3aa: CALGESPSLGDDKLIF; CDR3nt: TGTGCTCTTGGGGAATCCCCTTCACTGGGGGATGATAAACTCATCTTT
v_gene: TRDV1; abundance: .; d_gene: .; j_gene: TRDJ1; CDR3aa: CALGGPYFPYRPGTDKLIF; CDR3nt: TGTGCTCTTGGGGGACCGTACTTCCCTTATCGTCCGGGGACCGATAAACTCATCTTT